This entry features one T cell receptor beta chain sequence. Time point meaning: cycle 4 day 1 (C4D1), after less than seven weeks of nivolumab. The patients all showed relapse after autologous stem cell transplantation, while their brentuximab vedotin exposure varied. This specimen comes from a study of PD-1 blockade in classical Hodgkin lymphoma. This table comes from immunoSEQ multiplex PCR, and its TCRdb copy is limited to in-frame clones, with some not included. The data show tens of thousands of clones, about nine tenths seen once. Germline loops: CDR1 SGHDT, CDR2 YYEEEE. This CDR3 has 12 amino acids. The V gene lost 0 bases and the J gene lost 6 bases, with 7 bases spanning the gap.

The material was peripheral blood mononuclear cells (PBMCs), obtained before the fourth cycle of nivolumab. The receptor was isolated from a human donor with classical Hodgkin lymphoma. This chain joins TRBV5-6 and TRBJ2-7; D uncertain. CDR3 sequence reads: CASSLGQPEQYF. As DNA, the CDR3 is TGTGCCAGCAGCTTGGGGCAGCCCGAGCAGTACTTC.